These 27 T cell receptor beta chains were sequenced from one sample in a study of cytomegalovirus exposure and HLA in healthy donors. The PCR contained 60 Vbeta and 13 Jbeta primers. Assay: immunoSEQ multiplex PCR; the TCRdb copy retains only in-frame clones and omits some. The sample carries about 160,000 clones, roughly 77% recorded once. The sample consisted of PBMCs. These receptors were obtained from a man aged 50 to 59 in good health and CMV-seropositive.

The chain has TRBV7-2 and TRBJ2-7, with D possibly TRBD1 on 5 matching bases. This CDR3 spans 14 amino acids. Trimming stripped 5 bases from V and 3 bases from J, with 14 bases between. Per the germline V gene, CDR1 is SGHTA and CDR2 is FQGNSA. CDR3 sequence: CASSQEDDSYEQYF. The DNA of the CDR3 is TGTGCCAGCAGCCAAGAGGATGACAGCTACGAGCAGTACTTC.

The gene calls are TRBV19 and TRBJ1-3, with unresolved D. The V and J ends lost 5 bases and 0 bases respectively, with 5 bases between them. This CDR3 contains 13 residues. Germline CDR1 LNHDA, CDR2 SQIVND (reference sequence). CDR3 residues: CASSLVSGNTIYF. DNA for the CDR3: TGTGCCAGTAGTCTCGTCTCTGGAAACACCATATATTTT. Looking up the rest from reference TRBV19 and TRBJ1-3 gives the full variable domain: DGGITQSPKYLFRKEGQNVTLSCEQNLNHDAMYWYRQDPGQGLRLIYYSQIVNDFQKGDIAEGYSVSREKKESFPLTVTSAQKNPTAFYLCASSLVSGNTIYFGEGSWLTVV.

There are a few counts of this clone. The V gene is TRBV18, the J gene TRBJ1-5; D unclear. In germline, CDR1 is KGHSH, CDR2 LQKENI. With 3 bases removed from V and 4 bases from J, the gap between germline ends came to 7 bases. The CDR3 is made up of 13 amino acids. CDR3 amino acids: CASSPQVNQPQHF. For the CDR3, the DNA is TGTGCCAGCTCACCCCAGGTGAATCAGCCCCAGCATTTT.

The chain has TRBV4-1 and TRBJ1-4; TRBD1 aligns across 11 bases. CDR1 is MGHRA, CDR2 YSYEKL, per germline. J gave up 3 bases and V 5 bases, and 5 bases lay outside the gene matches. CDR3 length equals 16 residues. CDR3 DNA sequence: TGCGCCAGCAGCTCGGACAGGGGGCTTTCTAATGAAAAACTGTTTTTT. Amino acid sequence: CASSSDRGLSNEKLFF.

The V call is TRBV7-2, the J call TRBJ2-7; weak D call: TRBD2 (5 bases). Germline lookup yields CDR1 SGHTA and CDR2 FQGNSA. V was clipped by 2 bases and J by 3 bases, with 20 bases between them. CDR3 length equals 17 residues. The CDR3 reads CASSLNPLSGNHYEQYF. The DNA of the CDR3 is TGTGCCAGCAGCTTAAATCCTCTGAGCGGAAATCACTACGAGCAGTACTTC.

This clone was seen a single time. The CDR3 DNA reads as TGTGCCAGCAGCTTAGACGGGGGGATCCAAGAGACCCAGTACTTC. This translates into CASSLDGGIQETQYF. This chain uses TRBV7-9 with TRBJ2-5, with 7 bases aligning to TRBD2. The V segment lost 1 base and the J segment 1 base; nucleotides outside the gene matches: 3. Germline V gene sequence: CDR1 SEHNR, CDR2 FQNEAQ (reference sequence). The CDR3 is made up of 15 amino acids.

The genes are TRBV9 and TRBJ2-3; D possibly corresponds to TRBD2 (6 bases). The CDR3 has 15 residues. Germline CDR1 reads SGDLS; CDR2 reads YYNGEE. With 4 bases removed from V and 4 bases from J, the gap between germline ends came to 16 bases. In DNA form, the CDR3 reads TGTGCCAGCAGCCCCCGGGCGGGGTCGGCAGATACGCAGTATTTT. Protein sequence: CASSPRAGSADTQYF.

This clone showed up just once. V and J are TRBV4-1 and TRBJ2-2; the match to TRBD1 covers 9 bases. With V trimmed by 3 bases and J by 2 bases, 7 bases remained unmatched. Germline lookup yields CDR1 MGHRA and CDR2 YSYEKL. CDR3 length equals 17 residues. The DNA of the CDR3 is TGCGCCAGCAGCCACCCCCCGGGACAGGGAAACACCGGGGAGCTGTTTTTT. Residues: CASSHPPGQGNTGELFF.

The J gene is TRBJ1-2, the V gene TRBV7-9; the match to TRBD1 covers 10 bases. Germline V gene lookup returns CDR1 SEHNR and CDR2 FQNEAQ (reference sequence). J gave up 6 bases and V 5 bases, and 9 bases lay outside the gene matches. This CDR3 region has 15 residues. CDR3 residues: CASSHRDRGFDGYTF. The CDR3 DNA follows: TGTGCCAGCAGCCACCGGGACAGGGGCTTCGATGGCTACACCTTC.

The rearrangement joins TRBV7-2 to TRBJ1-5; 7 bases line up with TRBD1. With V trimmed by 3 bases and J by 7 bases, 6 bases remained unmatched. The germline CDR1 and CDR2 sequences are SGHTA and FQGNSA. The CDR3 runs 14 residues. The CDR3 region is CASSLTGSDQPQHF. In DNA, the CDR3 is TGTGCCAGCAGCTTGACAGGGAGTGACCAGCCCCAGCATTTT.

This clone was seen more than once but under ten times. The chain links TRBV9 to TRBJ1-1; D is perhaps TRBD1 (5 bases). The CDR3 contains 14 residues. Germline assignment: CDR1 SGDLS and CDR2 YYNGEE. With 4 bases removed from V and 3 bases from J, the gap between germline ends came to 13 bases. CDR3 in DNA: TGTGCCAGCAGCCCCGCTTGGGGGGACACTGAAGCTTTCTTT. This encodes CASSPAWGDTEAFF.

This chain links TRBV30 with TRBJ1-2; the D gene is possibly TRBD1 (6 bases). This CDR3 is 15 amino acids long. Trimming cost V 6 bases and J 6 bases, with 23 bases left between them. Germline CDR1 is GTSNPN and CDR2 is SVGIG (reference sequence). CDR3 sequence reads: CACWTERDLRDGYTF. CDR3 DNA: TGTGCCTGTTGGACAGAAAGAGACCTAAGAGATGGCTACACCTTC.

The chain couples TRBV7-8 to TRBJ1-6; D is unclear. With 1 base removed from V and 0 bases from J, the gap between germline ends came to 7 bases. This CDR3 is 16 amino acids long. Germline V gives CDR1 SGHVS, CDR2 FQNEAQ. The CDR3 loop is CASSLVSSSYNSPLHF. The CDR3, as DNA: TGTGCCAGCAGCTTAGTGTCCAGCTCCTATAATTCACCCCTCCACTTT. Complete variable domain (other parts from reference TRBV7-8 and TRBJ1-6): GAGVSQSPRYKVAKRGQDVALRCDPISGHVSLFWYQQALGQGPEFLTYFQNEAQLDKSGLPSDRFFAERPEGSVSTLKIQRTQQEDSAVYLCASSLVSSSYNSPLHFGNGTRLTVT.

The rearrangement links TRBV10-3 to TRBJ1-5; D is possibly TRBD1 (5 bases). V lost 10 bases, J lost 2 bases, and 24 bases lay in between. CDR3 length equals 17 residues. The germline CDR1 and CDR2 sequences are ENHRY and SYGVKD. In DNA, the CDR3 is TGTGCCACCAGGCCAGGTGGAGGGGTTCGGGGCAATCAGCCCCAGCATTTT. Translation: CATRPGGGVRGNQPQHF.

The rearrangement joins TRBV5-1 to TRBJ2-7; D is ambiguous. The CDR3 runs 14 residues. Germline V gene lookup returns CDR1 SGHRS and CDR2 YFSETQ. Trimming left V 1 base short and J 3 bases short, with 11 bases between. Written as DNA, the CDR3 is TGCGCCAGCAGCTTGACCGACAATAACTACGAGCAGTACTTC. Translated: CASSLTDNNYEQYF.

This chain connects TRBV27 to TRBJ1-3; no clear D gene. Per the germline V gene, CDR1 is MNHEY and CDR2 is SMNVEV (reference sequence). This CDR3 is 13 amino acids long. Between the trimmed V and J ends, which lost 2 bases and 4 bases, there was a span of 6 bases. CDR3 sequence: CASSLSRGNTIYF. The CDR3 DNA reads TGTGCCAGCAGTTTAAGTAGAGGAAACACCATATATTTT.

The rearrangement joins TRBV18 to TRBJ1-1; TRBD1 is a possible D gene (6 bases). Trimming shortened V by 3 bases and J by 2 bases, and 16 bases separated the two germline ends. Germline values: CDR1 KGHSH, CDR2 LQKENI. The CDR3 is made up of 16 amino acids. This CDR3 reads CASSPARQGSNTEAFF. CDR3 DNA: TGTGCCAGCTCACCGGCCAGGCAGGGGTCAAACACTGAAGCTTTCTTT.

The chain links TRBV28 to TRBJ1-5; D gene uncertain. Trimming shortened V by 3 bases and J by 3 bases, and 6 bases separated the two germline ends. CDR1 MDHEN and CDR2 SYDVKM come from the germline V gene. CDR3 length equals 13 residues. The CDR3 protein is CASSFQNNQPQHF. The DNA for the CDR3 is TGTGCCAGCAGTTTTCAGAACAATCAGCCCCAGCATTTT.

The V and J genes are TRBV18 and TRBJ2-5; D perhaps matches TRBD2 (6 bases). V lost 4 bases and J lost 1, with 7 bases in between. Per germline, CDR1 KGHSH and CDR2 LQKENI. This CDR3 contains 13 residues. DNA for the CDR3: TGTGCCAGCTCACGGGACTTCCAAGAGACCCAGTACTTC. As protein: CASSRDFQETQYF.

The sample holds a few counts of this clone. The J gene is TRBJ1-1, the V gene TRBV7-2; D is unresolved. The CDR3 sequence is 14 residues long. CDR1 is SGHTA and CDR2 is FQGNSA in the germline V gene. Trimming shortened V by 1 base and J by 4 bases, and 10 bases separated the two germline ends. CDR3 bases: TGTGCCAGCAGCTTAGAAAGACTCTCCACTGAAGCTTTCTTT. Its translation: CASSLERLSTEAFF.

The J gene is TRBJ2-6, the V gene TRBV7-2, with 8 bases identical to TRBD1. With V trimmed by 5 bases and J by 3 bases, 9 bases remained unmatched. Germline CDR1 is SGHTA and CDR2 is FQGNSA. CDR3 length: 17 amino acids. The CDR3 sequence is CASSLDRGSFGANVLTF. The CDR3 DNA reads TGTGCCAGCAGCCTCGACAGGGGATCGTTTGGGGCCAACGTCCTGACTTTC.

The CDR3 protein is CATSRAGVGETQYF. In nucleotides, the CDR3 is TGTGCCACCAGCAGGGCGGGGGTGGGGGAGACCCAGTACTTC. This chain uses TRBV15 with TRBJ2-5; the match to TRBD2 covers 7 bases. The CDR3 is 14 residues long. Germline V gene lookup returns CDR1 LNHNV and CDR2 YYDKDF (reference sequence). Trimming removed 3 bases from V and 5 bases from J; junction bases left unmatched: 6.

V is TRBV10-1 and J is TRBJ1-1; D may be TRBD1 (6 bases). Germline loops: CDR1 WNHNN, CDR2 SYGVQD (reference sequence). Trimming removed 3 bases at V and 5 bases at J, with 13 bases between. The CDR3 is 14 residues long. The CDR3: CASSDGGQRTEAFF. DNA for the CDR3: TGCGCCAGCAGTGACGGGGGGCAAAGGACTGAAGCTTTCTTT.

V and J are TRBV6-1 and TRBJ1-3; no definite D call. The ends were cut back, 2 bases at V and 4 bases at J, with 18 bases in the middle. CDR1 MNHNS and CDR2 SASEGT come from the germline V gene. CDR3 length: 17 amino acids. The CDR3 protein is CASSEWVGEGSGNTIYF. CDR3 coding DNA: TGTGCCAGCAGTGAATGGGTCGGGGAGGGCTCCGGAAACACCATATATTTT.

This chain uses TRBV5-1 with TRBJ1-5; 7 bases are a match to TRBD1. The V gene end was trimmed by 4 bases and the J gene end by 6 bases; junction bases not matched to a gene: 10. Germline V gene data show CDR1 as SGHRS and CDR2 as YFSETQ. The CDR3 extends over 15 amino acids. The CDR3 coding sequence is TGCGCCAGCAGCCTTGGACAGGCCAAGGGTCAGCCCCAGCATTTT. Protein sequence: CASSLGQAKGQPQHF.

The V and J genes are TRBV5-6 and TRBJ2-6; 9 nucleotides align to TRBD1. Germline loops: CDR1 SGHDT, CDR2 YYEEEE. The length of the CDR3 is 19 residues. V lost 1 base to trimming and J lost 1 base; unmatched junction nucleotides: 9. The CDR3 DNA is TGTGCCAGCAGCTTGAGCGGGACAGGGCACCCATCTGGGGCCAACGTCCTGACTTTC. Its translation is CASSLSGTGHPSGANVLTF.

The rearrangement uses TRBV19 and TRBJ2-4; D might be TRBD2 (6 bases). Germline loops: CDR1 LNHDA, CDR2 SQIVND (reference sequence). With 5 bases removed from V and 7 bases from J, the gap between germline ends came to 24 bases. This CDR3 contains 17 residues. In DNA, the CDR3 is TGTGCCAGTAGTCCCCGTAGCTCGGGAGCCGGGTTGAACATTCAGTACTTC. Protein: CASSPRSSGAGLNIQYF. Supplemented by reference TRBV19 and TRBJ2-4, the full variable domain reads DGGITQSPKYLFRKEGQNVTLSCEQNLNHDAMYWYRQDPGQGLRLIYYSQIVNDFQKGDIAEGYSVSREKKESFPLTVTSAQKNPTAFYLCASSPRSSGAGLNIQYFGAGTRLSVL.